This is a list of T cell receptor beta chains from one sample in a study of vaccination and CD4 T cells after COVID-19. These receptors' antigens are unknown. TCRdb ran MiXCR on the PCR reads and lists one entry per CDR3 protein. Of around 6,800 distinct CDR3 sequences listed, 25% to 35% are singletons. The sample consisted of CD4+ T cells from blood, cultured in vitro. These receptor sequences come from a human donor in good health. Each CDR3 is given with its conserved first and last residue. The D gene is left open where the match is weak. Where a row states a size, it is once, few, many or the class of an expanded clone; other rows omit it.

D gene	clone size	J gene	V gene	CDR3 DNA	CDR3 protein
TRBD1	few	TRBJ1-2	TRBV10-2	TGCGCCAGCAGTGGATGGGCAGACAGGGTGAACTATGGCTACACCTTC	CASSGWADRVNYGYTF
NA	NA	TRBJ1-3	TRBV7-2	TGTGCCAGCAGCTTAAGTACAGACACCATATATTTT	CASSLSTDTIYF
NA	NA	TRBJ1-1	TRBV5-1	TGCGCCAGCACCCGACAGGATGTGAACACTGAAGCTTTCTTT	CASTRQDVNTEAFF
TRBD1	few	TRBJ2-7	TRBV7-9	TGTGCCAGCACCTCTCGGGGGACAGGCCAAGGGCTCTCCTACGAGCAGTACTTC	CASTSRGTGQGLSYEQYF
NA	NA	TRBJ1-5	TRBV30	TGTGCCTGGAGTATACAGGGATCTCAGCCCCAGCATTTT	CAWSIQGSQPQHF
NA	few	TRBJ2-3	TRBV7-3	TGTGCCAGCAGCTTATGGGCAGGGACAGATACGCAGTATTTT	CASSLWAGTDTQYF
TRBD1	NA	TRBJ1-1	TRBV7-9	TGTGCCAGCAGTATTCCGGGACAGGCAAACACTGAAGCTTTCTTT	CASSIPGQANTEAFF
TRBD1	medium-sized	TRBJ1-2	TRBV27	TGTGCCAGTCAGGGGGCGGGTGGCTACACCTTC	CASQGAGGYTF
TRBD2	few	TRBJ2-1	TRBV19	TGTGCCAGTACCCAACTAGCGGCTAGCTCCTACAATGAGCAGTTCTTC	CASTQLAASSYNEQFF
NA	NA	TRBJ2-7	TRBV5-1	TGCGCCAGCAGCTTGGACGCCTGGGTGGAGCAGTACTTC	CASSLDAWVEQYF
NA	NA	TRBJ1-2	TRBV27	TGTGCCAGCAGTTTCCGTATCCCGCAAAATAACTATGGCTACACCTTC	CASSFRIPQNNYGYTF
TRBD1	NA	TRBJ1-6	TRBV3-1	TGTGCCAGCACCGGGACAGGTCCGGGGAGTTCACCCCTCCACTTT	CASTGTGPGSSPLHF
TRBD1	NA	TRBJ1-5	TRBV7-8	TGTGCCAGCAGCTCTCTCGGGACAGGGGTCTTTCAGCCCCAGCATTTT	CASSSLGTGVFQPQHF
NA	NA	TRBJ2-1	TRBV20-1	TGCAGTGCCCTTAACCCTGACATTCCGGAGTACAATGAGCAGTTCTTC	CSALNPDIPEYNEQFF
NA	NA	TRBJ2-7	TRBV19	TGTGCCAGTAGTGAGGGGGGCGGGGGATTCTCCTACGAGCAGTACTTC	CASSEGGGGFSYEQYF
TRBD1	few	TRBJ1-2	TRBV2	TGTGCCAGCAGGGACGACAGGGCCTATGGCTACACCTTC	CASRDDRAYGYTF
NA	NA	TRBJ2-5	TRBV20-1	TGCAGTGCTAGATCGGTTGGGGGGTTCCAAGAGACCCAGTACTTC	CSARSVGGFQETQYF
TRBD2	few	TRBJ2-3	TRBV10-1	TGCGCCAGCAGTGGGAGAGCTAGCGGGGCGGATACGCAGTATTTT	CASSGRASGADTQYF
NA	NA	TRBJ2-5	TRBV24-1	TGTGCCACCAGTGATTCATACCAAGAGACCCAGTACTTC	CATSDSYQETQYF
TRBD2	NA	TRBJ2-3	TRBV4-2	TGTGCCAGCAGCCAAGAGGAGCTAGCGGGGGGGGATACGCAGTATTTT	CASSQEELAGGDTQYF
TRBD1	NA	TRBJ1-2	TRBV5-6	TGTGCCAGCAGCGGGGACAGCTCCTATGGCTACACCTTC	CASSGDSSYGYTF
TRBD1	NA	TRBJ2-3	TRBV23-1	TGCGCCAGCAGTCCCAGGGGGCCGCCCCATATTAGGACAGATACGCAGTATTTC	CASSPRGPPHIRTDTQYF
TRBD1	NA	TRBJ2-5	TRBV29-1	TGCAGCGTACGGACAGGGATTGAGACCCAGTACTTC	CSVRTGIETQYF
NA	NA	TRBJ1-2	TRBV7-3	TGTGCCAGCGCAAAAGCGGTAGGAACAACAGATGGCTACACCTTC	CASAKAVGTTDGYTF
NA	few	TRBJ2-7	TRBV6-1	TGTGCCACCCCCGATAACCAGTACTACGAGCAGTACTTC	CATPDNQYYEQYF
NA	NA	TRBJ1-1	TRBV6-1	TGTGCCAGCTCGGGCGAAAGGGGTAGCACTGAAGCTTTCTTT	CASSGERGSTEAFF
NA	NA	TRBJ2-3	TRBV2	TGTGCCAGCAAACCCAGCAGGGATACGCAGTATTTT	CASKPSRDTQYF
TRBD1	NA	TRBJ1-5	TRBV19	TGTGCCAGTCAACAGGGGGCGGGGGCCAATCAGCCCCAGCATTTT	CASQQGAGANQPQHF
TRBD1	NA	TRBJ2-7	TRBV14	TGTGCCAGCAGCCATCTAGGGACAGGGATCTACGAGCAGTACTTC	CASSHLGTGIYEQYF
NA	few	TRBJ1-6	TRBV27	TGTGCCAGCAGTGGCTACAGCTATAATTCACCCCTCCACTTT	CASSGYSYNSPLHF
NA	once	TRBJ2-7	TRBV6-2/TRBV6-3	TGTGCCAGCAGTTACTCGACACCCGACGAGCAGTACTTC	CASSYSTPDEQYF
NA	few	TRBJ2-5	TRBV6-2/TRBV6-3	TGTGCCAGCACCCCCCACCCGGGGGAGACCCAGTACTTC	CASTPHPGETQYF
NA	NA	TRBJ1-1	TRBV19	TGTGCCAGTAGTACCGGACGGTACACTGAAGCTTTCTTT	CASSTGRYTEAFF
NA	NA	TRBJ1-5	TRBV20-1	TGCAGTGCTGACGACGGTAATCAGCCCCAGCATTTT	CSADDGNQPQHF
TRBD1	NA	TRBJ2-7	TRBV10-3	TGTGCCATCAGTGACCACCGTACCCGACAGGGCTTGGGGGACTACGAGCAGTACTTC	CAISDHRTRQGLGDYEQYF
TRBD1	few	TRBJ1-2	TRBV20-1	TGCAGTGGTGCAGGGGGCCATGGCTACACCTTC	CSGAGGHGYTF
TRBD1	few	TRBJ2-7	TRBV6-1	TGTGCCAGCACCGGGACAGGTTACGAGCAGTACTTC	CASTGTGYEQYF
NA	few	TRBJ2-3	TRBV20-1	TGCAGTGCTAGCGATCAGGGCACAGATACGCAGTATTTT	CSASDQGTDTQYF
NA	NA	TRBJ2-2	TRBV7-2	TGTGCCAGCAGCTCCGTCGGGGTGGGAAGCCACACCGGGGAGCTGTTTTTT	CASSSVGVGSHTGELFF
TRBD1	NA	TRBJ1-5	TRBV20-1	TGCAGTGCGGGCGGGAAAAACGGACAGGGTTGCAATCAGCCCCAGCATTTT	CSAGGKNGQGCNQPQHF
TRBD2	few	TRBJ2-1	TRBV20-1	TGCAGTGCTCCCAAGACTAGCGCGGACTCCTACAATGAGCAGTTCTTC	CSAPKTSADSYNEQFF
NA	NA	TRBJ1-3	TRBV11-1	TGTGCCAGCAGCTCTAGGACTCCGGGGGAATACACCATATATTTT	CASSSRTPGEYTIYF
TRBD1	medium-sized	TRBJ2-5	TRBV5-1	TGCGCCAGCAGCCCCGGGACAGGGGGCATGGAGACCCAGTACTTC	CASSPGTGGMETQYF
NA	few	TRBJ1-1	TRBV20-1	TGCAGTGCTAGAGATCGCAGGGGCTCGGACACTGAAGCTTTCTTT	CSARDRRGSDTEAFF
TRBD1	NA	TRBJ1-1	TRBV6-5	TGTGCCAGCAGTTATCTCACAGGGGGGAACACTGAAGCTTTCTTT	CASSYLTGGNTEAFF
TRBD1	few	TRBJ2-1	TRBV15	TGTGCCACCAGCAGAGACGGGACAGTTTTTGTCTATGAGCAGTTCTTC	CATSRDGTVFVYEQFF
NA	NA	TRBJ2-5	TRBV30	TGTGCCTGGACCAGTAGGGGTGGGCAAGAGACCCAGTACTTC	CAWTSRGGQETQYF
TRBD2	few	TRBJ2-3	TRBV24-1	TGTGCCACCAGTGGGGGGCGGGGGGGCACAGATACGCAGTATTTT	CATSGGRGGTDTQYF
NA	medium-sized	TRBJ2-3	TRBV6-4	TGTGCCAGCAGTGCGGGTAGCACAGATACGCAGTATTTT	CASSAGSTDTQYF
NA	medium-sized	TRBJ1-6	TRBV27	TGTGCCAGCCGCCTCGGGGGGGCGAATTCACCCCTCCACTTT	CASRLGGANSPLHF
NA	few	TRBJ1-2	TRBV19	TGTGCCAGTAGTATAGATCAAGGAACACTCTATGGCTACACCTTC	CASSIDQGTLYGYTF
NA	few	TRBJ2-5	TRBV6-1	TGTGCCAGCAAGTTGGAGACCCAGTACTTC	CASKLETQYF
TRBD1	few	TRBJ2-3	TRBV27	TGTGCCAGCAGAACAGGGGTTGGAGGCACAGATACGCAGTATTTT	CASRTGVGGTDTQYF
TRBD1	few	TRBJ1-1	TRBV27	TGTGCCAGCAGTCCGACGGGACAGGTGAACACTGAAGCTTTCTTT	CASSPTGQVNTEAFF
NA	NA	TRBJ2-2	TRBV30	TGTGCCTGGAGACTAGCCGGGGAGCTGTTTTTT	CAWRLAGELFF
TRBD1	NA	TRBJ1-2	TRBV20-1	TGCAGTGCCCAGACAGGGGGCGGCAATGGCTACACCTTC	CSAQTGGGNGYTF
NA	NA	TRBJ1-5	TRBV9	TGTGCCAGCAGCGTAAACTTACGGCTGCTGAGGCCCCAGCATTTT	CASSVNLRLLRPQHF
NA	NA	TRBJ1-2	TRBV5-5	TGTGCCAGCAGCTTAAAAGAACAGGGAGGCTATGGCTACACCTTC	CASSLKEQGGYGYTF
TRBD1	NA	TRBJ2-6	TRBV7-6	TGTGCCAGCAGCCCCCGGACAGGCCTCACATTCTCTGGGGCCAACGTCCTGACTTTC	CASSPRTGLTFSGANVLTF
NA	NA	TRBJ1-2	TRBV18	TGTGCCAGCTCACCCACCTCGGGGCGTTATGGCTACACCTTC	CASSPTSGRYGYTF